Below, 23 T cell receptor beta chains from the same sample are listed, as sequenced in a study of blood T cell repertoires in COVID-19. The protocol was immunoSEQ multiplex PCR, while the TCRdb copy is restricted to in-frame clones and leaves out a portion. The data show 40,000 to 55,000 clones, roughly 83% seen once. Specimen: peripheral blood. Every receptor here comes from a man aged 50 to 60 with active COVID-19.

The rearrangement joins TRBV10-3 to TRBJ1-5; 8 positions match TRBD1. The CDR3 totals 16 residues. The J segment lost 0 bases and the V segment lost 2 bases, leaving 3 bases of the junction unmatched. Germline CDR1 and CDR2: ENHRY and SYGVKD. CDR3 sequence: CAISERQGASNQPQHF. CDR3 DNA sequence: TGTGCCATCAGTGAGCGGCAGGGGGCTAGCAATCAGCCCCAGCATTTT.

This rearrangement joins TRBV18 to TRBJ1-1; D ambiguous. V was clipped by 3 bases and J by 1 base, with 12 bases between them. The CDR3 sequence is 15 residues long. Germline V gene sequence: CDR1 KGHSH, CDR2 LQKENI. The CDR3 protein is CASSPSSAPNTEAFF. CDR3 sequence (DNA): TGTGCCAGCTCACCCTCCAGTGCCCCGAACACTGAAGCTTTCTTT.

This chain connects TRBV7-9 to TRBJ2-1; 10 bases line up with TRBD2. This CDR3 contains 18 residues. In germline, CDR1 is SEHNR, CDR2 FQNEAQ (reference sequence). With V trimmed by 6 bases and J by 12 bases, 23 bases remained unmatched. The CDR3 region has the DNA TGTGCCAGCAGAACCGCCGCCCCAGCTAGCGGGGGACGACGAGGGCAGTTCTTC. This translates into CASRTAAPASGGRRGQFF.

V usage is TRBV5-4 and J usage is TRBJ2-1; 7 bases are shared with TRBD1. Germline V CDR1 and CDR2: SGHNT, YYREEE (reference sequence). V gave up 4 bases and J gave up 9 bases; unmatched junction bases: 13. The CDR3 spans 15 residues. In DNA, the CDR3 is TGTGCCAGCAGCAATCAGGGGGTTAGGTTGCTTGAGCAGTTCTTC. This codes for CASSNQGVRLLEQFF.

The chain combines TRBV4-3 with TRBJ2-3, with D possibly TRBD2 on 6 matching bases. CDR3 size: 15 residues. V gave up 1 base and J gave up 7 bases, with 15 bases separating them. Germline V CDR1 and CDR2: LGHNA, YSLEER. CDR3 DNA: TGCGCCAGCAGCCAAGGAATAGGTGGGGGGAATACGCAGTATTTT. Translation gives CASSQGIGGGNTQYF.

The gene calls are TRBV13 and TRBJ2-5; 7 bases line up with TRBD2. Germline CDR1 is PRHDT and CDR2 is FYEKMQ (reference sequence). Losses at the gene ends were 5 bases for V and 5 bases for J; bases not matched to a gene: 17. The CDR3 contains 17 residues. The CDR3 spells CASSNRQGGRIAETQYF. CDR3 sequence (DNA): TGTGCCAGCAGCAACAGGCAGGGAGGGCGCATTGCGGAGACCCAGTACTTC.

V and J are TRBV7-6 and TRBJ2-1, with TRBD2 matching 8 bases. Germline V CDR1 and CDR2: SGHVS, FNYEAQ. Trimming removed 3 bases from V and 0 bases from J; junction bases left unmatched: 4. This CDR3 comprises 16 residues. The CDR3 bases are TGTGCCAGCAGCTTGGGGAGCGGGGGCTCCTACAATGAGCAGTTCTTC. It specifies CASSLGSGGSYNEQFF.

In DNA form, the CDR3 reads TGTGCCAGTAAGGCTGGGGGGGGATTTACTCCCCTGGATACGCAGTATTTT. Translated: CASKAGGGFTPLDTQYF. The rearrangement uses TRBV19 and TRBJ2-3; 7 nucleotides match TRBD2. Unmatched junction bases numbered 19, after V lost 7 bases and J lost 6 bases. This CDR3 region has 17 residues. Germline V lookup: CDR1 LNHDA, CDR2 SQIVND (reference sequence).

V usage is TRBV19 and J usage is TRBJ1-5, with 9 bases lining up with TRBD1. The V gene's germline CDR1 is LNHDA and CDR2 SQIVND (reference sequence). The junction had 10 bases not matched to a gene; V was cut back by 4 bases and J by 6 bases. The length of the CDR3 is 16 residues. The CDR3 nucleotides read TGTGCCAGTAGTACCTCCCGACAGGGGGGCTCTCAGCCCCAGCATTTT. It specifies CASSTSRQGGSQPQHF.

J is TRBJ1-3 and V is TRBV19; TRBD1 matches at 10 bases. Germline V gives CDR1 LNHDA, CDR2 SQIVND (reference sequence). CDR3 length: 19 residues. After removal of 5 bases from V and 0 bases from J, the junction contained 13 bases not matched to a gene. In DNA, the CDR3 is TGTGCCAGTAGTCCCAGGCCCGGGACAGGGGTTTACTCTGGAAACACCATATATTTT. Residues: CASSPRPGTGVYSGNTIYF.

This clone was seen once. The rearrangement joins TRBV7-9 to TRBJ2-5; possible D gene TRBD1, 6 bases. The CDR3 contains 14 residues. V lost 5 bases to trimming and J lost 2 bases, with 12 bases between them. Germline assignment: CDR1 SEHNR and CDR2 FQNEAQ (reference sequence). Here the CDR3 reads CASSPQGSQETQYF. CDR3 bases: TGTGCCAGCAGCCCACAGGGATCTCAAGAGACCCAGTACTTC.

The chain is built from TRBV21-1 and TRBJ2-4; the table's D gene call, TRBD1, was not cross checked with the DNA. TRBV21-1 is deemed a pseudogene. CDR3 length: 18 residues. CDR3 loop: CASSKRSKGPKAKNIQYF. The CDR3 nucleotides read TGTGCCAGCAGCAAAAGGTCTAAGGGGCCAAAGGCCAAAAACATTCAGTACTTC.

DNA of the CDR3: TGTGCCAGCAATCCGTTGGGGAGTCGGTCCTACGAGCAGTACTTC. Protein product: CASNPLGSRSYEQYF. The rearrangement joins TRBV6-5 to TRBJ2-7; maybe TRBD2 (5 bases). Trimming shortened V by 7 bases and J by 1 base, and 17 bases separated the two germline ends. CDR1 is MNHEY and CDR2 is SVGAGI in the germline V gene. The CDR3 has 15 residues.

This chain uses TRBV7-5 with TRBJ1-1. TRBV7-5 is a pseudogene locus. The CDR3 runs 15 residues. The CDR3 sequence is CVRSLEEGLGTEAFF. The CDR3, as DNA: TGTGTCAGAAGCTTGGAGGAGGGCTTAGGAACTGAAGCTTTCTTT.

The rearrangement uses TRBV10-3 and TRBJ2-1, with TRBD2 matching 8 bases. CDR3 length: 15 amino acids. Trimming took 2 bases from V and 5 from J; bases not matched to a gene: 5. Germline CDR1 ENHRY, CDR2 SYGVKD. This chain's CDR3 is CAISERGGGNNEQFF. The CDR3, as DNA: TGTGCCATCAGTGAGAGGGGCGGGGGGAACAATGAGCAGTTCTTC.

The chain combines TRBV20-1 with TRBJ1-3, with D perhaps TRBD1 (5 bases). V lost 3 bases and J lost 2, with 23 bases in between. Germline V CDR1 and CDR2: DFQATT, SNEGSKA (reference sequence). The length of the CDR3 is 18 residues. The CDR3 DNA sequence: TGCAGTGCTAGTAAGGGACTCAAGGCGACGTACACTGGAAACACCATATATTTT. This codes for CSASKGLKATYTGNTIYF.

This chain links TRBV28 with TRBJ2-3; D remains unclear. Trimming cost V 5 bases and J 5 bases, with 11 bases left between them. This CDR3 region has 13 residues. Germline V gene sequence: CDR1 MDHEN, CDR2 SYDVKM. The CDR3 DNA follows: TGTGCCAGCAGTACCCCCCCCGGAGATACGCAGTATTTT. Its protein product is CASSTPPGDTQYF.

The V call is TRBV19, the J call TRBJ1-4; D possibly corresponds to TRBD1 (5 bases). V shed 7 bases and J shed 7 bases, with 13 bases lying between them. There are 13 residues in the CDR3. Per germline, CDR1 LNHDA and CDR2 SQIVND (reference sequence). CDR3 loop: CASNLGLGEKLFF. The CDR3 DNA reads as TGTGCCAGTAACTTGGGGCTAGGTGAAAAACTGTTTTTT. Full variable domain (outside the CDR3, taken from reference TRBV19 and TRBJ1-4): DGGITQSPKYLFRKEGQNVTLSCEQNLNHDAMYWYRQDPGQGLRLIYYSQIVNDFQKGDIAEGYSVSREKKESFPLTVTSAQKNPTAFYLCASNLGLGEKLFFGSGTQLSVL.

The J gene is TRBJ1-2, the V gene TRBV7-2; 8 nucleotides agree with TRBD1. This CDR3 is 14 amino acids long. Germline V gives CDR1 SGHTA, CDR2 FQGNSA. With V trimmed by 5 bases and J by 3 bases, 5 bases remained unmatched. The CDR3 DNA follows: TGTGCCAGCAGCCTGGGACAGGAACACTATGGCTACACCTTC. It codes for CASSLGQEHYGYTF.

The V gene is TRBV6-6, the J gene TRBJ2-1; TRBD2 aligns across 10 bases. The trim removed 4 bases at V and 5 bases at J, leaving 8 bases unmatched. The CDR3 contains 16 residues. The germline gives CDR1 MNHNY, CDR2 SVGAGI (reference sequence). CDR3 nucleotides: TGTGCCAGCAGTTCTCGGGGTGGACTAGCGGACAATGAGCAGTTCTTC. This encodes CASSSRGGLADNEQFF.

The CDR3 DNA follows: TGTGCCAGTAGGAGGGAAAGAGGCACAGATACGCAGTATTTT. It translates to CASRRERGTDTQYF. V and J are TRBV19 and TRBJ2-3, with a possible D match to TRBD2 (5 bases). In germline, CDR1 is LNHDA, CDR2 SQIVND (reference sequence). The CDR3 is made up of 14 amino acids. Trimming took 6 bases from V and 1 from J, leaving 11 bases between them.

CDR3 residues: CASSPRTGRETQYF. CDR3 nucleotide sequence: TGTGCCAGCAGCCCCCGGACAGGGAGAGAGACCCAGTACTTC. The chain recombines TRBV7-2 with TRBJ2-5, with 8 positions matching TRBD1. The germline CDR1 and CDR2 sequences are SGHTA and FQGNSA. J gave up 4 bases and V 5 bases, and 6 bases lay outside the gene matches. The CDR3 is 14 residues long. Based on the CDR3 plus reference TRBV7-2 and TRBJ2-5, the full variable domain is GAGVSQSPSNKVTEKGKDVELRCDPISGHTALYWYRQSLGQGLEFLIYFQGNSAPDKSGLPSDRFSAERTGGSVSTLTIQRTQQEDSAVYLCASSPRTGRETQYFGPGTRLLVL.

The chain carries TRBV5-4 and TRBJ2-3; TRBD2 aligns across 16 bases. The CDR3 consists of 15 residues. Germline V gene lookup returns CDR1 SGHNT and CDR2 YYREEE (reference sequence). V gave up 3 bases and J gave up 10 bases; unmatched junction bases: 5. DNA for the CDR3: TGTGCCAGCAGCTACGGGACTAGCGGGGGGGTGTCGCAGTATTTT. It is translated as CASSYGTSGGVSQYF.